The text below deals with one TCR beta chain. The sample is drawn from a study of shared clonotypes between healthy human individuals. CDR3 length: 14 amino acids. Per the germline V gene, CDR1 is MRHNA and CDR2 is SNTAGT. The V gene lost 6 bases and the J gene lost 2 bases, with 12 bases spanning the gap. Only in-frame clones appear in the TCRdb table, and some are missing; sequencing was by immunoSEQ multiplex PCR. The sample records about 460,000 clones, around 77% being singletons. This receptor was identified in a woman aged 40 to 50 in good health. Some clones in this sample may be carry-over from other donors' samples. The gene calls are TRBV6-4 and TRBJ2-3; maybe TRBD1 (6 bases). The sequenced material came from PBMCs. The CDR3 coding sequence is TGTGCCAGCAGCAGACAGGACCACACAGATACGCAGTATTTT. Translated: CASSRQDHTDTQYF.